This TCR beta chain is drawn from a study of regulatory T cells in long-lasting Graves disease. V gave up 4 bases and J gave up 4 bases; unmatched junction bases: 13. The CDR3 consists of 16 residues. Germline CDR1 and CDR2: MNHEY and SMNVEV (reference sequence). Building of the TCR beta libraries involved iRepertoire HTBI primers and Arm-PCR of CDR3 regions. TCRdb independently ran MiXCR on the multiplex PCR reads; one entry per CDR3 protein. Among 600,000 to 800,000 distinct CDR3 sequences, approximately 31% were seen once, and the ten largest hold about 40%. Specified time point: persistent/refractory GD, antithyroid drugs over 5 years with positive TRAb. PBMC-derived RNA was used for the TCR library.

This TCR was sampled from a female donor with Graves disease. V is TRBV27 and J is TRBJ2-7, with 7 bases identical to TRBD1. The material was peripheral blood mononuclear cells (PBMCs), obtained when the disease was refractory, from a patient treated with antithyroid drugs. The CDR3 sequence is CASSSGAGGFFYEQYF. The CDR3 region has the DNA TGTGCCAGCAGTTCTGGGGCAGGGGGTTTCTTTTACGAGCAGTACTTC.